The 18 T cell receptor beta chains below all came from one sample that was sequenced in a study of regulatory T cells in long-lasting Graves disease. Assembly of TCR beta libraries relied on iRepertoire HTBI primers together with Arm-PCR of CDR3 regions. TCRdb redid the calling of the multiplex PCR reads with MiXCR, one entry per CDR3 protein. Here the sample spans almost 350,000 distinct CDR3 sequences, roughly a fifth being singletons. Time point described: persistent/refractory GD, antithyroid drugs over 5 years with positive TRAb. PBMC-extracted RNA yielded the TCR library. Specimen: peripheral blood mononuclear cells (PBMCs), collected when the disease was refractory, from a patient treated with antithyroid drugs. Receptors were obtained from a female donor with Graves disease.

Here the CDR3 DNA reads TGTGCCAGCAGCTTAGCGGGTGACCTCCTCACTCCGGGGACCCAGTACTTC. This encodes CASSLAGDLLTPGTQYF. The rearrangement links TRBV7-2 to TRBJ2-5; no firm D call. The V gene's germline CDR1 is SGHTA and CDR2 FQGNSA. Deletions cut 0 bases from V and 7 bases from J, with 21 bases between. This CDR3 region has 17 residues. The full variable domain, its missing parts supplied by reference TRBV7-2 and TRBJ2-5, is GAGVSQSPSNKVTEKGKDVELRCDPISGHTALYWYRQSLGQGLEFLIYFQGNSAPDKSGLPSDRFSAERTGGSVSTLTIQRTQQEDSAVYLCASSLAGDLLTPGTQYFGPGTRLLVL.

The chain couples TRBV18 to TRBJ2-4, with TRBD1 matching over 8 bases. Germline CDR1 is KGHSH and CDR2 is LQKENI. V lost 0 bases and J lost 0; bases outside the gene matches: 7. This CDR3 comprises 18 residues. CDR3 sequence reads: CASSPPQGALLAKNIQYF. The CDR3, as DNA: TGTGCCAGCTCACCACCTCAGGGGGCCCTACTAGCCAAAAACATTCAGTACTTC.

The chain carries TRBV6-1 and TRBJ1-2; TRBD1 agrees at 7 bases. The CDR3 consists of 16 residues. Germline loops: CDR1 MNHNS, CDR2 SASEGT. The J segment lost 7 bases and the V segment lost 6 bases, leaving 17 bases of the junction unmatched. CDR3 in amino acids: CASRLPGTVTFSGYTF. The CDR3 DNA sequence: TGTGCCAGCAGACTTCCCGGGACAGTCACATTCTCTGGCTACACCTTC.

The chain combines TRBV19 with TRBJ1-5; 10 bases are shared with TRBD1. Germline V lookup: CDR1 LNHDA, CDR2 SQIVND (reference sequence). The CDR3 has 18 residues. V was clipped by 9 bases and J by 1 base; unmatched bases: 15. For the CDR3, the DNA is TGTGCCAGCAATCCCGGGACAGGGGCTTCATTGAGCAATCAGCCCCAGCATTTT. This gives the protein CASNPGTGASLSNQPQHF.

This clonotype was counted ten times or more. The chain uses TRBV7-2 and TRBJ2-5; 11 bases line up with TRBD2. CDR1 and CDR2 (germline): SGHTA, FQGNSA. This CDR3 is built from 14 residues. V dropped 3 bases and J dropped 6; count of bases not matched to a gene: 3. DNA of the CDR3: TGTGCCAGCAGCTTTAGCGGGGGGGCGAAGACCCAGTACTTC. This gives the protein CASSFSGGAKTQYF.

This clonotype occurred a few times. CDR3 DNA sequence: TGTGCCAGCCGCCACGCCGGACTAGTGGGGGGCACAGATACGCAGTATTTT. Its translation is CASRHAGLVGGTDTQYF. The chain employs TRBV28 and TRBJ2-3, with TRBD2 identical over 7 bases. This CDR3 has 17 amino acids. V lost 8 bases, J lost 1 base, and 15 bases stayed unmatched. Germline V lookup: CDR1 MDHEN, CDR2 SYDVKM.

This clonotype was counted between two and nine times. CDR3 sequence (DNA): TGTGCCAGCAGTTATACACTGGGGGGCTCTAGCTATGGCTACACCTTC. The encoded protein is CASSYTLGGSSYGYTF. This chain connects TRBV6-5 to TRBJ1-2; D possibly corresponds to TRBD1 (6 bases). This CDR3 has 16 residues. The V gene lost 3 bases and the J gene lost 4 bases, with 18 bases spanning the gap. Germline V gene data show CDR1 as MNHEY and CDR2 as SVGAGI.

The genes are TRBV27 and TRBJ2-3; D is possibly TRBD2 (5 bases). V lost 6 bases and J 5 bases, leaving 15 bases between the germline ends. This CDR3 comprises 14 residues. Germline lookup yields CDR1 MNHEY and CDR2 SMNVEV (reference sequence). The CDR3 sequence is CASSLGVRGDTQYF. The CDR3 DNA follows: TGTGCCAGCAGCCTTGGGGTTCGGGGAGATACGCAGTATTTT.

This clonotype was seen ten or more times. The chain combines TRBV2 with TRBJ2-5, with D possibly being TRBD1 (5 bases). Germline V gives CDR1 SNHLY, CDR2 FYNNEI. V lost 10 bases, J lost 1 base, and 10 bases lay in between. The CDR3 sequence is 12 residues long. This chain's CDR3 is CATQTVQETQYF. CDR3 coding DNA: TGTGCCACCCAGACAGTCCAAGAGACCCAGTACTTC.

The rearrangement uses TRBV9 and TRBJ2-5; TRBD2 agrees at 13 bases. CDR3 size: 17 residues. CDR1 and CDR2 from the germline V gene are SGDLS and YYNGEE. The junction had 6 bases not matched to a gene; V was cut back by 4 bases and J by 0 bases. In DNA form, the CDR3 reads TGTGCCAGCAGCTTCGGACTAGCGGGAGAGTACCAAGAGACCCAGTACTTC. Translating it yields CASSFGLAGEYQETQYF.

As for this clonotype: A much larger clone lies one base from this, so it may be a read error. V usage is TRBV9 and J usage is TRBJ1-6; D is possibly TRBD1 (5 bases). The V gene's germline CDR1 is SGDLS and CDR2 YYNGEE. The CDR3 runs to 15 residues. The CDR3 here is CAGSQQGTYNSPLHF. In DNA form, the CDR3 reads TGTGCCGGCAGCCAGCAGGGTACTTATAATTCACCCCTCCACTTT. Based on the CDR3 plus reference TRBV9 and TRBJ1-6, the full variable domain is DSGVTQTPKHLITATGQRVTLRCSPRSGDLSVYWYQQSLDQGLQFLIQYYNGEERAKGNILERFSAQQFPDLHSELNLSSLELGDSALYFCAGSQQGTYNSPLHFGNGTRLTVT.

Worth noting for this clonotype: A clone one base away is much larger, so this may be a read error. V is TRBV7-9 and J is TRBJ2-5; D possibly corresponds to TRBD2 (5 bases). The ends were cut back, 6 bases at V and 4 bases at J, with 15 bases in the middle. The length of the CDR3 is 14 residues. Germline-derived CDR1 and CDR2 are SEHNR and FQNEAQ (reference sequence). CDR3 sequence reads: CASSAPSSGETQYF. The CDR3 bases are TGTGCCAGCAGTGCCCCCTCAAGCGGAGAGACCCAGTACTTC.

The sample holds many counts of this clonotype. The rearrangement joins TRBV10-2 to TRBJ1-5; tentative D call: TRBD1 (6 bases). CDR3 length: 13 amino acids. The V end was cut by 5 bases, the J end by 9 bases, with 14 bases between. Germline V gives CDR1 WSHSY, CDR2 SAAADI. CDR3 sequence reads: CASSTGSMGPQHF. The CDR3 region has the DNA TGCGCCAGCAGTACAGGGTCAATGGGGCCCCAGCATTTT.

This clonotype was detected only a few times. V gene TRBV6-5 combines with J gene TRBJ1-2; no firm D call. CDR1 is MNHEY and CDR2 is SVGAGI in the germline V gene. V shed 4 bases and J shed 9 bases, with 21 bases lying between them. The CDR3 totals 15 residues. CDR3 amino acids: CASSSDGGPIDSYTF. CDR3 in DNA: TGTGCCAGCAGTTCAGACGGTGGACCGATTGATAGCTACACCTTC.

J is TRBJ1-2 and V is TRBV4-3; D perhaps matches TRBD1 (5 bases). The CDR3 sequence is 14 residues long. CDR1 is LGHNA and CDR2 is YSLEER in the germline V gene. V lost 0 bases and J 3 bases, leaving 8 bases between the germline ends. The CDR3 nucleotides read TGCGCCAGCAGCCAAGACAGGGCCCACTATGGCTACACCTTC. Its protein is CASSQDRAHYGYTF.

This clonotype showed up many times. J is TRBJ1-1 and V is TRBV6-1; 8 bases map to TRBD1. The CDR3 contains 15 residues. V shed 7 bases, J shed 3 bases, and the junction held 10 bases outside the gene matches. Germline-derived CDR1 and CDR2 are MNHNS and SASEGT. The CDR3 nucleotides read TGTGCCAGCACGGTTGGCAGGGGGCCCGACACTGAAGCTTTCTTT. Protein product: CASTVGRGPDTEAFF.

The chain uses TRBV6-2 or TRBV6-3 and TRBJ1-6, with TRBD1 matching 9 bases. Germline V lookup: CDR1 MNHEY, CDR2 SVGEGT. The V gene end was trimmed by 6 bases and the J gene end by 4 bases; junction bases not matched to a gene: 7. This CDR3 comprises 16 residues. Here the CDR3 reads CASSPKDRGYNSPLHF. Written as DNA, the CDR3 is TGTGCCAGCAGCCCTAAGGACAGGGGATATAATTCACCCCTCCACTTT.

With regard to this clonotype: Because it lacks the conserved phenylalanine or tryptophan at the end, this CDR3 is likely a read error. In DNA, the CDR3 is TGTGCCAGCAGTTTAACTAGCGGGGGAGCCGGGGAGCTGTTTTCT. Translating it yields CASSLTSGGAGELFS. The V gene is TRBV28, the J gene TRBJ2-2, with 11 bases that match TRBD2. J was trimmed by 6 bases and V by 2 bases; bases with no gene match: 2. CDR1 and CDR2 from the germline V gene are MDHEN and SYDVKM. The CDR3 sequence is 15 residues long.